A single sample gave rise to the 27 T cell receptor beta chains below, sequenced in a study of shared clonotypes between healthy human individuals. Repertoires were generated with immunoSEQ multiplex PCR, while TCRdb's copy carries only in-frame clones and drops some. Found here are about 2,100,000 clones, 85% to 95% of them singletons; the top ten hold approximately 1.7%. Cells designated naive CD8 were CD45RO-negative and were positively selected for CCR7, with terminally differentiated effector memory CD45RA+ cells excluded. The sample was naive CD8+ T cells from PBMCs. The receptor source for this set is a man younger than 35 in good health. Some clones in this sample may be carry-over from other donors' samples.

This clone was counted once. The gene calls are TRBV9 and TRBJ2-1, with 7 bases aligning to TRBD2. V shed 6 bases, J shed 0 bases, and the junction held 6 bases outside the gene matches. Germline-derived CDR1 and CDR2 are SGDLS and YYNGEE. CDR3 length: 15 residues. CDR3 amino acids: CASTLGLSSYNEQFF. CDR3 DNA: TGTGCCAGCACCCTGGGACTAAGCTCCTACAATGAGCAGTTCTTC.

The chain links TRBV5-4 to TRBJ1-2, with D possibly being TRBD1 (6 bases). V dropped 0 bases and J dropped 4 bases, with 13 bases sitting between them. The germline V gene has CDR1 SGHNT and CDR2 YYREEE (reference sequence). The CDR3 runs 15 residues. The DNA of the CDR3 is TGTGCCAGCAGCTTGGAGCCAGGGGATGTCTATGGCTACACCTTC. Translation: CASSLEPGDVYGYTF.

CDR3 nucleotides: TGTGCCAGCAGTCACCGGGACAGATACAATGAGCAGTTCTTC. This encodes CASSHRDRYNEQFF. The chain links TRBV27 to TRBJ2-1, with TRBD1 matching 7 bases. With 5 bases clipped from V and 4 bases from J, the junction kept 5 bases outside the gene matches. Germline CDR1 MNHEY, CDR2 SMNVEV (reference sequence). The CDR3 has 14 amino acids.

This clone turned up a few times. The V call is TRBV5-1, the J call TRBJ2-2; D gene ambiguous. V dropped 0 bases and J dropped 4 bases, with 10 bases sitting between them. This CDR3 is built from 15 residues. The germline CDR1 and CDR2 sequences are SGHRS and YFSETQ. The CDR3 loop is CASSLAGPGTGELFF. In DNA form, the CDR3 reads TGCGCCAGCAGCTTGGCAGGTCCGGGCACCGGGGAGCTGTTTTTT.

This clone was counted a single time. The V call is TRBV7-9, the J call TRBJ2-3; D unclear. With 3 bases removed from V and 5 bases from J, the gap between germline ends came to 6 bases. Germline CDR1 reads SEHNR; CDR2 reads FQNEAQ (reference sequence). The CDR3 has 12 residues. The CDR3 DNA follows: TGTGCCAGCAGCTTCATAGGAGATACGCAGTATTTT. It specifies CASSFIGDTQYF.

The J gene is TRBJ2-1, the V gene TRBV30, with 7 bases fitting TRBD1. The CDR3 runs to 13 residues. Losses at the gene ends were 0 bases for V and 13 bases for J; bases not matched to a gene: 9. Germline V gene sequence: CDR1 GTSNPN, CDR2 SVGIG (reference sequence). CDR3 region: CAWSVQGGAAQFF. The CDR3 nucleotides are TGTGCCTGGAGTGTACAAGGGGGCGCTGCCCAGTTCTTC.

This clone was found once. CDR3 nucleotide sequence: TGTGCCAGCACAGGGAGTACGGGAGAGCAGTACTTC. Translation gives CASTGSTGEQYF. This chain joins TRBV14 and TRBJ2-7; D is possibly TRBD1 or TRBD2 (5 bases each). V lost 7 bases and J lost 7, with 14 bases in between. The CDR3 is 12 residues long. CDR1 is SGHDN and CDR2 is FVKESK in the germline V gene.

This chain joins TRBV28 and TRBJ2-1; 9 nucleotides agree with TRBD2. This CDR3 is built from 13 residues. Germline V CDR1 and CDR2: MDHEN, SYDVKM. Trimming took 5 bases from V and 12 from J; bases not matched to a gene: 8. The CDR3 coding sequence is TGTGCCAGCAGTCCAGGGACTAGCCTCGGGCAGTTCTTC. This gives the protein CASSPGTSLGQFF. The variable domain in full, with the rest retrieved from reference TRBV28 and TRBJ2-1, is DVKVTQSSRYLVKRTGEKVFLECVQDMDHENMFWYRQDPGLGLRLIYFSYDVKMKEKGDIPEGYSVSREKKERFSLILESASTNQTSMYLCASSPGTSLGQFFGPGTRLTVL.

This clone was observed a handful of times. V gene TRBV4-3 combines with J gene TRBJ1-1, with a possible D match to TRBD1 (5 bases). Trimming pared 0 bases from V and 4 bases from J, leaving 12 bases between. The CDR3 is 15 residues long. CDR1 and CDR2 from the germline V gene are LGHNA and YSLEER. DNA for the CDR3: TGCGCCAGCAGCCAAGATTTCGCGAGGGGCACTGAAGCTTTCTTT. Residues: CASSQDFARGTEAFF.

The CDR3 DNA reads TGCGCCAGCAGCCAATTTGGGGGGTCCTACGAGCAGTACTTC. It encodes CASSQFGGSYEQYF. V and J are TRBV4-1 and TRBJ2-7; a possible D gene is TRBD2 (6 bases). Germline V gives CDR1 MGHRA, CDR2 YSYEKL. This CDR3 contains 14 residues. Trimming took off 2 bases at V and 1 base at J, with 9 bases between the two ends.

Remarks on this clone: Other DNA variants within this sample encode the same CDR3. The V and J genes are TRBV5-1 and TRBJ2-7; D call uncertain. Germline-derived CDR1 and CDR2 are SGHRS and YFSETQ. This CDR3 is built from 14 residues. Trimming removed 0 bases at V and 0 bases at J, with 7 bases between. The CDR3 here is CASSLAGSSYEQYF. For the CDR3, the DNA is TGCGCCAGCAGCTTGGCGGGCAGCTCCTACGAGCAGTACTTC.

The chain joins TRBV15 to TRBJ2-1; maybe TRBD2 (5 bases). The CDR3 runs to 14 residues. Trimming removed 3 bases from V and 1 base from J, with 7 bases in between. Germline V gives CDR1 LNHNV, CDR2 YYDKDF (reference sequence). The CDR3 DNA sequence: TGTGCCACCAGCAGGAGGGCATCCTACAATGAGCAGTTCTTC. Amino acids: CATSRRASYNEQFF.

This clone was counted between two and nine times. The chain is built from TRBV30 and TRBJ1-1; D may be TRBD1 (5 bases). The CDR3 is 12 amino acids. In germline, CDR1 is GTSNPN, CDR2 SVGIG (reference sequence). With 4 bases removed from V and 4 bases from J, the gap between germline ends came to 10 bases. This CDR3 reads CAWTQGGTEAFF. The CDR3 DNA follows: TGTGCCTGGACCCAGGGAGGCACTGAAGCTTTCTTT.

This rearrangement joins TRBV6-1 to TRBJ1-2; a possible D gene is TRBD1 (5 bases). V gave up 0 bases and J gave up 5 bases, with 10 bases separating them. This CDR3 is built from 14 residues. CDR1 is MNHNS, CDR2 SASEGT, per germline. The CDR3 DNA reads TGTGCCAGCAGTGAAGCAGCCAGGGAGTATGGCTACACCTTC. Translating it yields CASSEAAREYGYTF.

On this clone: Other DNA variants within this sample encode the same CDR3. This rearrangement joins TRBV5-1 to TRBJ2-7; D not resolved. From germline, CDR1 is SGHRS and CDR2 YFSETQ. The V end lost 0 bases, the J end lost 3 bases, and 7 bases lay between the germline ends. CDR3 length: 13 residues. The DNA for the CDR3 is TGCGCCAGCAGCTTGGAACGAGGCTACGAGCAGTACTTC. This sequence encodes CASSLERGYEQYF. The whole variable domain, remainder taken from reference TRBV5-1 and TRBJ2-7, is KAGVTQTPRYLIKTRGQQVTLSCSPISGHRSVSWYQQTPGQGLQFLFEYFSETQRNKGNFPGRFSGRQFSNSRSEMNVSTLELGDSALYLCASSLERGYEQYFGPGTRLTVT.

This chain uses TRBV4-3 with TRBJ2-1; 10 nucleotides agree with TRBD1. With 4 bases clipped from V and 4 bases from J, the junction kept 10 bases outside the gene matches. CDR1 is LGHNA and CDR2 is YSLEER in the germline V gene. This CDR3 spans 17 amino acids. As DNA, the CDR3 is TGCGCCAGCAGCCCTATGATTGACAGGGGGCTTTACAATGAGCAGTTCTTC. This sequence encodes CASSPMIDRGLYNEQFF.

Concerning this clone itself: Other nucleotide sequences in the sample specify the same CDR3. CDR3 region: CASSARAGGSYNEQFF. CDR3 coding DNA: TGTGCCAGCAGCGCTCGAGCGGGAGGATCATACAATGAGCAGTTCTTC. V gene TRBV9 combines with J gene TRBJ2-1; the match to TRBD2 covers 9 bases. The CDR3 has 16 amino acids. CDR1 is SGDLS, CDR2 YYNGEE, per germline. With 3 bases clipped from V and 4 bases from J, the junction kept 8 bases outside the gene matches.

The chain recombines TRBV7-9 with TRBJ2-7; D is perhaps TRBD1 or TRBD2 (5 bases each). Germline lookup yields CDR1 SEHNR and CDR2 FQNEAQ (reference sequence). The CDR3 contains 14 residues. V was clipped by 0 bases and J by 4 bases, with 10 bases between them. Here the CDR3 reads CASSLAGDRYEQYF. The CDR3 nucleotides read TGTGCCAGCAGCTTAGCGGGGGACCGTTACGAGCAGTACTTC.

CDR3 sequence (DNA): TGTGCCAGCAGCGCCGGATCCCAGTCCGGCTATGGCTACACCTTC. Translation gives CASSAGSQSGYGYTF. The chain is built from TRBV9 and TRBJ1-2; D gene ambiguous. The CDR3 consists of 15 residues. CDR1 and CDR2 from the germline V gene are SGDLS and YYNGEE. The V end was cut by 3 bases, the J end by 4 bases, with 16 bases between.

CDR3 sequence: CASSLERYTEAFF. As DNA, the CDR3 is TGCGCCAGCAGCTTGGAGAGGTACACTGAAGCTTTCTTT. The V call is TRBV5-1, the J call TRBJ1-1; D is undetermined. Germline lookup yields CDR1 SGHRS and CDR2 YFSETQ. The V end lost 0 bases, the J end lost 3 bases, and 6 bases lay between the germline ends. The CDR3 has 13 residues.

The genes are TRBV5-1 and TRBJ2-1, with 14 bases identical to TRBD2. J lost 10 bases, V lost 3 bases, and 6 bases had no gene match. Germline loops: CDR1 SGHRS, CDR2 YFSETQ. The CDR3 length is 15 residues. DNA of the CDR3: TGCGCCAGCAGCTCGGGACTAGCGGGAGACGAGGAGCAGTTCTTC. It codes for CASSSGLAGDEEQFF.

This sequence joins TRBV19 and TRBJ2-3; 8 nucleotides match TRBD1. V trimming: 9 bases; J trimming: 7 bases; junction bases outside the gene matches: 9. The length of the CDR3 is 13 residues. Germline values: CDR1 LNHDA, CDR2 SQIVND (reference sequence). The CDR3 DNA follows: TGTGCCAGCCAGGGGGCAGGGATATATACGCAGTATTTT. Its protein product is CASQGAGIYTQYF. Based on the CDR3 plus reference TRBV19 and TRBJ2-3, the full variable domain is DGGITQSPKYLFRKEGQNVTLSCEQNLNHDAMYWYRQDPGQGLRLIYYSQIVNDFQKGDIAEGYSVSREKKESFPLTVTSAQKNPTAFYLCASQGAGIYTQYFGPGTRLTVL.

The table lists this clone with a few counts. The chain couples TRBV10-3 to TRBJ1-1; D remains ambiguous. The CDR3 spans 13 residues. With 3 bases removed from V and 7 bases from J, the gap between germline ends came to 12 bases. CDR1 is ENHRY and CDR2 is SYGVKD in the germline V gene. CDR3 protein: CAISDPKGYEAFF. The CDR3 DNA is TGTGCCATCAGTGACCCCAAGGGTTATGAAGCTTTCTTT.

The chain recombines TRBV27 with TRBJ2-4, with a possible D match to TRBD2 (5 bases). The CDR3 is made up of 16 amino acids. V was clipped by 0 bases and J by 4 bases, with 13 bases between them. The germline V gene encodes CDR1 MNHEY and CDR2 SMNVEV (reference sequence). CDR3 amino acids: CASSLSMASSKNIQYF. CDR3 coding DNA: TGTGCCAGCAGTTTATCGATGGCTAGCTCTAAAAACATTCAGTACTTC.

V is TRBV19 and J is TRBJ1-5, with D unclear. This CDR3 region has 17 residues. Trimming cost V 5 bases and J 4 bases, with 21 bases left between them. From germline, CDR1 is LNHDA and CDR2 SQIVND (reference sequence). Written as DNA, the CDR3 is TGTGCCAGTAGTTTGCCTTTAGCGATCTGGGGTAATCAGCCCCAGCATTTT. It specifies CASSLPLAIWGNQPQHF.

The genes are TRBV13 and TRBJ1-4; maybe TRBD1 (5 bases). V gave up 6 bases and J gave up 8 bases, with 19 bases separating them. There are 15 residues in the CDR3. Germline V gene lookup returns CDR1 PRHDT and CDR2 FYEKMQ (reference sequence). The CDR3 sequence is CASSSTPRGEEKLFF. The CDR3 DNA reads as TGTGCCAGCAGTTCGACCCCACGGGGCGAAGAAAAACTGTTTTTT.

The V and J genes are TRBV11-3 and TRBJ2-3, with D unclear. The CDR3 has 13 residues. CDR1 and CDR2 from the germline V gene are SGHNT and YENEEA. V lost 4 bases and J 5 bases, leaving 10 bases between the germline ends. In DNA, the CDR3 is TGTGCCAGCAGCTCCACCTTTGGAGATACGCAGTATTTT. This encodes CASSSTFGDTQYF.